This T cell receptor beta chain stems from a study of CD8 T cells in ankylosing spondylitis. J gave up 7 bases and V 3 bases, and 11 bases lay outside the gene matches. The CDR3 totals 16 residues. CDR1 LGHNA and CDR2 YSLEER come from the germline V gene. A single record per CDR3 protein comes from TCRdb applying MiXCR to the 5' RACE reads. This sample carries 750,000 to 850,000 distinct CDR3 sequences, about an eighth of them seen once, and the ten largest clones take more than 0.5%. Notes on this clonotype: What it binds is not known.

Study-wide points: Disease-linked clones displayed a CD8+ phenotype and appeared relatively rarely in peripheral blood. Seven to nine highly homologous variants made up a TCR beta motif, and this motif appeared characteristic of ankylosing spondylitis blood.

The chain uses TRBV4-3 and TRBJ1-3, with 8 positions matching TRBD1. The clonotype was recovered from a male donor with ankylosing spondylitis. The sequenced sample consisted of blood, either unsorted or a sorted T cell fraction (not recorded which). In nucleotides, the CDR3 is TGCGCCAGCAGCCAGCATATCGGACAGGGAATCAACACCATATATTTT. This codes for CASSQHIGQGINTIYF.